This T cell receptor (beta chain) was found in a study of regulatory T cells in long-lasting Graves disease. Trimming shortened V by 3 bases and J by 1 base, and 7 bases separated the two germline ends. In germline, CDR1 is SGHNT, CDR2 YYREEE (reference sequence). This CDR3 has 13 amino acids. Time point defined: persistent/refractory GD, antithyroid drugs over 5 years with positive TRAb. The authors made the TCR library using RNA they extracted from PBMCs. Researchers made TCR beta libraries by using iRepertoire HTBI primers and running Arm-PCR on CDR3 regions. One entry per CDR3 protein results from TCRdb running MiXCR on the multiplex PCR reads. The sample lists roughly 490,000 distinct CDR3 sequences, about 20% occurring once.

This clonotype was obtained from a female donor with Graves disease. Here the sequenced sample was peripheral blood mononuclear cells (PBMCs), taken when the disease was refractory, from a patient treated with antithyroid drugs. The chain joins TRBV5-4 to TRBJ1-1; no clear D. CDR3 bases: TGTGCCAGCAGCTGGGAGACGAACACTGAAGCTTTCTTT. Translating it yields CASSWETNTEAFF.